This T cell receptor beta chain was observed in a study of cytomegalovirus exposure and HLA in healthy donors. The study, taken as a whole, reports: V- and J-gene trimming of TCR beta was linked (in a later analysis) to a missense DCLRE1C variant.

The PCR employed 60 Vbeta primers together with 13 Jbeta primers. TCRdb keeps only in-frame clones here, not all; method: immunoSEQ multiplex PCR. The table lists tens of thousands of clones, 60% to 85% of them singletons. Points on this clone: No antigen is known for it.

V lost 5 bases, J lost 6 bases, and 3 bases stayed unmatched. The CDR3 totals 13 residues. CDR1 is SGHTA, CDR2 FQGNSA, per germline. Sequencing was done on a sample of PBMCs. The chain employs TRBV7-2 and TRBJ1-5; 8 bases line up with TRBD1. The receptor's source is a woman between 35 and 50 years old in good health and CMV-seropositive. The CDR3 is CASSPDRVQPQHF. Here the CDR3 DNA reads TGTGCCAGCAGCCCGGACAGGGTTCAGCCCCAGCATTTT.